One and the same sample provided the 5 T cell receptor beta chains below, sequenced in a study of regulatory T cells in long-lasting Graves disease listed by TCRdb under 2021. Libraries were built with multiplex PCR. The sequencer was an Illumina HiSeq 4000. CDR3 regions were amplified by Arm-PCR with iRepertoire HTBI primers to construct TCR beta libraries. The public reads were reanalyzed by TCRdb: fastp trimming at Q25, MiXCR alignment, in-frame beta chains only. Records with the same CDR3 protein are collapsed into one entry carrying the most frequent genes and DNA. In all, the sample holds fewer than 650,000 distinct CDR3 sequences, and 15% to 20% of those were seen once. About 17% of the sample is taken by the ten largest. In light of the paper, this sample's time point label describes: newly diagnosed GD, antithyroid drugs for less than 3 months. RNA was extracted from PBMCs in TRIzol for both TCR sequencing and RNA sequencing.

The same data also contributed to another study, on T cells in Graves' hyperthyroidism and ophthalmopathy.

The sample was peripheral blood mononuclear cells (PBMCs), taken at new diagnosis, from a patient treated with antithyroid drugs. The receptors derive from a woman aged 30 to 39 with Graves disease. Donor details come from another sample of the same person, matched by shared clones.

This chain links TRBV24-1 with TRBJ2-3; the D call may be TRBD1 or TRBD2 (5 bases each). The V gene lost 4 bases and the J gene lost 0 bases, with 10 bases spanning the gap. This CDR3 is 15 amino acids long. Germline V gene lookup returns CDR1 KGHDR and CDR2 SFDVKD. The CDR3 sequence: CATSDPGRSTDTQYF. The CDR3 DNA reads TGTGCCACCAGTGACCCGGGACGGAGCACAGATACGCAGTATTTT.

This clonotype has just a few counts. The V gene is TRBV6-5, the J gene TRBJ1-6; perhaps TRBD1 as D (5 bases). CDR1 MNHEY and CDR2 SVGAGI come from the germline V gene. With 0 bases removed from V and 7 bases from J, the gap between germline ends came to 13 bases. This CDR3 contains 16 residues. CDR3 coding DNA: TGTGCCAGCAGTTACTCGCCCCCAGGGTCGAATTCACCCCTCCACTTT. This sequence encodes CASSYSPPGSNSPLHF.

This clonotype came up many times. The chain combines TRBV6-1 with TRBJ2-2; 10 positions match TRBD2. After removal of 5 bases from V and 4 bases from J, the junction contained 1 base not matched to a gene. CDR1 and CDR2 from the germline V gene are MNHNS and SASEGT. This CDR3 region has 14 residues. For the CDR3, the DNA is TGTGCCAGCAGTAGCGGGAGGGCCACCGGGGAGCTGTTTTTT. It yields the protein CASSSGRATGELFF.

This clonotype occurred many times. V and J are TRBV20-1 and TRBJ1-1; tentatively, D is TRBD1 (6 bases). With 3 bases removed from V and 1 base from J, the gap between germline ends came to 18 bases. The CDR3 runs 16 residues. CDR1 is DFQATT, CDR2 SNEGSKA, per germline (reference sequence). CDR3 sequence (DNA): TGCAGTGCTAGCGGACAGTGGGCAGCCCGGAACACTGAAGCTTTCTTT. Protein product: CSASGQWAARNTEAFF.

The chain combines TRBV19 with TRBJ1-1, with TRBD1 identical over 8 bases. This CDR3 has 17 residues. Trimming at V came to 9 bases and at J to 0 bases, leaving 15 bases not matched to a gene. Germline assignment: CDR1 LNHDA and CDR2 SQIVND (reference sequence). The CDR3 coding sequence is TGTGCCAGCCATACCGGACAGGGCCGCGGGATGAACACTGAAGCTTTCTTT. It encodes CASHTGQGRGMNTEAFF.